The 11 T cell receptor beta chains reported below all come from one sample, sequenced in a study of CD8 T cells in Susac syndrome. About 0.5 to 1 ug RNA was reverse transcribed with random hexamers. TCRdb reanalysed the immunoSEQ multiplex PCR reads using MiXCR and keeps one entry per CDR3 protein. This sample has a few hundred thousand distinct CDR3 sequences, with more than 80% found just once. The sequenced sample consisted of CD8+ T cells from PBMCs. The receptors were sampled from a human donor with multiple sclerosis.

V is TRBV12-3 or TRBV12-4 and J is TRBJ1-1; D remains ambiguous. The length of the CDR3 is 14 residues. V lost 3 bases, J lost 3 bases, and 11 bases lay in between. The DNA for the CDR3 is TGTGCCAGCAGTTTCAGAAACACCTACACTGAAGCTTTCTTT. Amino acid sequence: CASSFRNTYTEAFF.

V and J are TRBV6-1 and TRBJ2-1; 11 nucleotides line up with TRBD2. Trimming at V came to 6 bases and at J to 5 bases, leaving 12 bases not matched to a gene. Germline V lookup: CDR1 MNHNS, CDR2 SASEGT. This CDR3 has 17 amino acids. DNA for the CDR3: TGTGCCAGCAGCCTGGCGGCTAGCGGGGGGCTAAACAATGAGCAGTTCTTC. Translated, it gives CASSLAASGGLNNEQFF.

The chain joins TRBV6-5 to TRBJ1-4; D uncertain. There are 14 residues in the CDR3. The germline CDR1 and CDR2 sequences are MNHEY and SVGAGI. The V end lost 2 bases, the J end lost 0 bases, and 4 bases lay between the germline ends. CDR3 sequence: CASSYVSTNEKLFF. The CDR3 DNA reads TGTGCCAGCAGTTACGTCTCAACTAATGAAAAACTGTTTTTT.

For the CDR3, the DNA is TGTGCCATCAGTGCCATGGGGGGGGACCCCAACGAGCAGTACTTC. Translation gives CAISAMGGDPNEQYF. The chain recombines TRBV10-3 with TRBJ2-7; 7 positions match TRBD2. V lost 4 bases, J lost 5 bases, and 11 bases stayed unmatched. The CDR3 totals 15 residues. The germline V gene has CDR1 ENHRY and CDR2 SYGVKD.

The chain has TRBV20-1 and TRBJ2-2; D not resolved. Germline V lookup: CDR1 DFQATT, CDR2 SNEGSKA (reference sequence). The CDR3 is made up of 16 amino acids. Trimming took 0 bases from V and 3 from J, leaving 14 bases between them. The CDR3 loop is CSARDLSELHTGELFF. Here the CDR3 DNA reads TGCAGTGCTAGAGATCTTTCAGAGCTCCACACCGGGGAGCTGTTTTTT.

The rearrangement uses TRBV2 and TRBJ2-7; a possible D gene is TRBD1 (6 bases). The CDR3 runs to 15 residues. Trimming shortened V by 3 bases and J by 6 bases, and 18 bases separated the two germline ends. Germline CDR1 reads SNHLY; CDR2 reads FYNNEI. CDR3 sequence (DNA): TGTGCCAGCAGTGACAGGGGCGCCCCTTGGTTCGAGCAGTACTTC. Encoded protein: CASSDRGAPWFEQYF.

This clonotype is a singleton in its sample. For the CDR3, the DNA is TGTGCCAGCAGCCAAGATCCCACGGGAGGGGAGTCTTCTGGGGCCAACGTCCTGACTTTC. Translated: CASSQDPTGGESSGANVLTF. The chain employs TRBV3-1 and TRBJ2-6; 8 nucleotides agree with TRBD2. V gave up 0 bases and J gave up 1 base; unmatched junction bases: 11. This CDR3 has 20 amino acids. Germline CDR1 is LGHDT and CDR2 is YNNKEL (reference sequence).

The chain carries TRBV4-1 and TRBJ2-5; D remains unclear. Between the trimmed V and J ends, which lost 0 bases and 5 bases, there was a span of 10 bases. CDR1 is MGHRA, CDR2 YSYEKL, per germline. The CDR3 loop spans 14 amino acids. The CDR3 region has the DNA TGCGCCAGCAGCCAAGATGGACCCACTGAGACCCAGTACTTC. It is translated as CASSQDGPTETQYF.

This clonotype has only a few counts. The chain uses TRBV27 and TRBJ2-1; 10 positions agree with TRBD2. CDR3 length: 15 amino acids. Germline trimming cut 2 bases from V and 4 bases from J; bases unmatched to any gene: 2. The germline V gene encodes CDR1 MNHEY and CDR2 SMNVEV (reference sequence). CDR3 nucleotides: TGTGCCAGCAGTTTAGGTAGCGGGGGGTACAATGAGCAGTTCTTC. It specifies CASSLGSGGYNEQFF.

This clonotype has only one observation. J is TRBJ1-1 and V is TRBV28, with D unresolved. The CDR3 is made up of 16 amino acids. CDR1 is MDHEN and CDR2 is SYDVKM in the germline V gene. V was shortened by 2 bases and J by 4 bases, with 17 bases between the two germline ends. The CDR3 region has the DNA TGTGCCAGCAGTTTAGGGAGGGAGGGAGAGAGCACTGAAGCTTTCTTT. This codes for CASSLGREGESTEAFF.

The V call is TRBV3-1, the J call TRBJ2-3; 11 bases map to TRBD2. The V and J ends lost 1 base and 0 bases, in that order; junction bases with no gene match: 6. The CDR3 has 18 amino acids. Germline CDR1 and CDR2: LGHDT and YNNKEL (reference sequence). CDR3 region: CASSQGPGLAESTDTQYF. CDR3 coding DNA: TGTGCCAGCAGCCAAGGCCCGGGACTAGCGGAAAGCACAGATACGCAGTATTTT.